This is a list of T cell receptor beta chains from one sample in a study of blood T cell repertoires in COVID-19. Some clones are missing from TCRdb's copy, which holds only in-frame ones; the method was immunoSEQ multiplex PCR. The sample lists some 150,000 clones; roughly nine tenths were seen once. Material for sequencing was peripheral blood. All receptors come from a woman aged 70 to 79 with acute or convalescent COVID-19. CDR3s include the opening cysteine and the closing phenylalanine or tryptophan. The D gene is left open where the match is weak. Only some rows state a clone size, as once, few, many or a class for expanded clones.

D	V	J	size	DNA	CDR3
-	TRBV3-1/TRBV3-2	TRBJ1-4	few	TGTGCCAGCAGCCCGAGGGGGTCCGCGAATGAAAAACTGTTTTTT	CASSPRGSANEKLFF
-	TRBV2	TRBJ1-2	-	TGTGCCAGCAGTGAATTGGGGGGTGGCTACACCTTC	CASSELGGGYTF
TRBD2	TRBV5-1	TRBJ2-5	once	TGCGCCAGCAGCTGGGGCGGGGGGCGAAGAGAGACCCAGTACTTC	CASSWGGGRRETQYF
TRBD2	TRBV10-2	TRBJ2-7	-	TGCGCCAGCAGCGATCGGGGACTAGCAAGGTCCTACGAGCAGTACTTC	CASSDRGLARSYEQYF
TRBD1	TRBV7-2	TRBJ1-1	-	TGTGCCAGCAGCTTAGGTCCAGGGGGCTGGACTGAAGCTTTCTTT	CASSLGPGGWTEAFF
-	TRBV28	TRBJ2-3	-	TGTGCCAGCAGTCCCTGGCGGGGGCAGGGAGATACGCAGTATTTT	CASSPWRGQGDTQYF
-	TRBV30	TRBJ1-2	many	TGTGCCTGGAGTGTAATGAGCACACAGGGCTACACCTTC	CAWSVMSTQGYTF
TRBD2	TRBV7-7	TRBJ2-2	-	TGTGCTAGCAGCTTAGTTTCGGCGGGGGGACCTACCGGGGAGCTGTTTTTT	CASSLVSAGGPTGELFF
TRBD1	TRBV28	TRBJ1-6	few	TGTGCCAGCAGTTTGACGGGACAGTATAATTCACCCCTCCACTTT	CASSLTGQYNSPLHF
-	TRBV7-8	TRBJ1-3	-	TGTGCCAGCAGCTTAGGAATGAGGTTATTATCTGGAAACACCATATATTTT	CASSLGMRLLSGNTIYF
-	TRBV5-1	TRBJ1-2	-	TGCGCCAGCAGCTTCGGTAGGGGAGGCGGATACACCTTC	CASSFGRGGGYTF
TRBD1	TRBV9	TRBJ1-1	-	TGTGCCAGCAGCCAGGACAGGTCGAACACTGAAGCTTTCTTT	CASSQDRSNTEAFF
-	TRBV7-2	TRBJ2-6	-	TGTGCCAGCAGATACAGGGGAGGTGGGGCCAACGTCCTGACTTTC	CASRYRGGGANVLTF
-	TRBV6-5	TRBJ1-2	-	TGTGCCAGCAGTTACTCCGCGGCCTATGGCTACACCTTC	CASSYSAAYGYTF
-	TRBV5-1	TRBJ1-1	once	TGCGCCAGCAGCTTGGTAACAGGGTTGAACACTGAAGCTTTCTTT	CASSLVTGLNTEAFF
TRBD2	TRBV27	TRBJ2-3	once	TGTGCCACCAGGTTTTTCGGGGGGGCCGCAGATACGCAGTATTTT	CATRFFGGAADTQYF
-	TRBV10-1	TRBJ2-1	-	TGCGCCAGCAGTGAGCTGGCGGGATCGCTCTACAATGAGCAGTTCTTC	CASSELAGSLYNEQFF